Following are 22 T cell receptor beta chains from one sample sequenced in a study of siplizumab effects on memory and regulatory T cells. Sequencing used immunoSEQ multiplex PCR; TCRdb keeps in-frame clones, though not all of them. The data contain 70,000 to 95,000 clones, roughly 93% of them singletons. What was sequenced was CD8+ T cells sorted from blood. Receptors were obtained from a human donor in good health.

The CDR3 DNA is TGTGCCAGCAGTTCCCCAAGGACAGGGAGCTATGGCTACACCTTC. Amino acid sequence: CASSSPRTGSYGYTF. This chain joins TRBV27 and TRBJ1-2; 8 positions match TRBD1. CDR3 length: 15 amino acids. Germline CDR1 reads MNHEY; CDR2 reads SMNVEV (reference sequence). V dropped 4 bases and J dropped 4; count of bases not matched to a gene: 8.

This clone occurred once. The CDR3 coding sequence is TGCAGCGTGTATACCCACATGGACACCGGGGAGCTGTTTTTT. The encoded protein is CSVYTHMDTGELFF. V gene TRBV29-1 combines with J gene TRBJ2-2; D remains ambiguous. Germline V gene sequence: CDR1 SQVTM, CDR2 ANQGSEA. V lost 6 bases and J 3 bases, leaving 14 bases between the germline ends. This CDR3 is built from 14 residues.

The CDR3 is CASSIIPNTEAFF. DNA of the CDR3: TGTGCCAGTAGTATCATCCCGAACACTGAAGCTTTCTTT. The V call is TRBV19, the J call TRBJ1-1; D gene uncertain. Per germline, CDR1 LNHDA and CDR2 SQIVND (reference sequence). This CDR3 is built from 13 residues. Trimming shortened V by 3 bases and J by 1 base, and 6 bases separated the two germline ends.

The gene calls are TRBV27 and TRBJ2-5; D assignment may be TRBD1 or TRBD2 (6 bases each). V dropped 3 bases and J dropped 2 bases, with 13 bases sitting between them. The CDR3 length is 15 residues. Looked up from germline, CDR1 is MNHEY and CDR2 is SMNVEV (reference sequence). The CDR3 reads CASSFHGGTQETQYF. DNA for the CDR3: TGTGCCAGCAGTTTCCACGGCGGGACACAAGAGACCCAGTACTTC.

The sample holds one count of this clone. CDR3: CASSLEGGLNTEAFF. In nucleotides, the CDR3 is TGTGCCAGCAGCTTAGAGGGGGGGCTGAACACTGAAGCTTTCTTT. The chain carries TRBV11-2 and TRBJ1-1; perhaps TRBD1 as D (6 bases). Trimming took 0 bases from V and 0 from J, leaving 8 bases between them. The CDR3 is 15 amino acids. The germline V gene encodes CDR1 SGHAT and CDR2 FQNNGV. Drawing the rest from reference TRBV11-2 and TRBJ1-1, the complete variable domain is EAGVAQSPRYKIIEKRQSVAFWCNPISGHATLYWYQQILGQGPKLLIQFQNNGVVDDSQLPKDRFSAERLKGVDSTLKIQPAKLEDSAVYLCASSLEGGLNTEAFFGQGTRLTVV.

V and J are TRBV7-8 and TRBJ2-7; no reliable D call. The CDR3 runs to 15 residues. V dropped 3 bases and J dropped 2 bases, with 14 bases sitting between them. The germline gives CDR1 SGHVS, CDR2 FQNEAQ. The CDR3 region has the DNA TGTGCCAGCAGCTTCGAGCCCCCAGGCCCCTACGAGCAGTACTTC. The encoded protein is CASSFEPPGPYEQYF.

The chain is built from TRBV11-2 and TRBJ2-7, with TRBD2 matching 8 bases. The V and J ends lost 4 bases and 6 bases, in that order; junction bases with no gene match: 11. CDR1 and CDR2 from the germline V gene are SGHAT and FQNNGV. This CDR3 has 15 residues. The CDR3, as DNA: TGTGCCAGCAGCTCATTTTACGGGAGGGGTGTCGAGCAGTACTTC. Translation: CASSSFYGRGVEQYF.

This chain uses TRBV6-5 with TRBJ2-7, with a possible D match to TRBD2 (5 bases). The CDR3 loop spans 12 amino acids. The V end lost 6 bases, the J end lost 2 bases, and 8 bases lay between the germline ends. Germline V gene data show CDR1 as MNHEY and CDR2 as SVGAGI. The CDR3 region has the DNA TGTGCCAGCAGCCCGGGAACCTACGAGCAGTACTTC. It codes for CASSPGTYEQYF.

Only one count was recorded for this clone. The chain is built from TRBV19 and TRBJ2-7, with no clear D. The CDR3 is 13 amino acids. Per germline, CDR1 LNHDA and CDR2 SQIVND (reference sequence). V was shortened by 10 bases and J by 2 bases, with 15 bases between the two germline ends. This CDR3 reads CATLDELTYEQYF. CDR3 nucleotides: TGTGCCACCCTAGATGAATTGACCTACGAGCAGTACTTC.

The chain carries TRBV10-1 and TRBJ2-2; 8 bases fit TRBD2. Germline CDR1 and CDR2: WNHNN and SYGVQD (reference sequence). V trimming: 4 bases; J trimming: 5 bases; junction bases outside the gene matches: 6. This CDR3 is built from 15 residues. CDR3: CASSVRGGETGELFF. The CDR3 DNA follows: TGCGCCAGCAGTGTACGGGGGGGAGAGACCGGGGAGCTGTTTTTT.

The V call is TRBV6-5, the J call TRBJ2-7; 7 bases map to TRBD1. The CDR3 is 14 residues long. V shed 6 bases and J 2 bases; nucleotides not matched to a gene: 7. Germline CDR1 and CDR2: MNHEY and SVGAGI. CDR3 sequence reads: CASRPGTGAYEQYF. The CDR3 region has the DNA TGTGCCAGCAGACCTGGAACAGGGGCCTACGAGCAGTACTTC.

The J gene is TRBJ2-1, the V gene TRBV19; D could derive from TRBD1 or TRBD2 (5 bases each). Germline V gene data show CDR1 as LNHDA and CDR2 as SQIVND (reference sequence). The CDR3 has 15 amino acids. Trimming cost V 1 base and J 2 bases, with 9 bases left between them. CDR3 in amino acids: CASSIVGTPYNEQFF. CDR3 in DNA: TGTGCCAGTAGTATAGTGGGGACCCCCTACAATGAGCAGTTCTTC.

This clone was counted only a few times. The chain is built from TRBV18 and TRBJ1-1; the D is unclear. Germline-derived CDR1 and CDR2 are KGHSH and LQKENI. The CDR3 has 11 residues. The germline V and J ends were trimmed by 2 bases and 8 bases, with 6 bases remaining between them. The CDR3: CASSPCPEAFF. The CDR3 coding sequence is TGTGCCAGCTCACCATGTCCGGAAGCTTTCTTT.

J is TRBJ1-3 and V is TRBV27; 9 nucleotides match TRBD1. The CDR3 sequence is 18 residues long. Germline V lookup: CDR1 MNHEY, CDR2 SMNVEV (reference sequence). With 5 bases clipped from V and 2 bases from J, the junction kept 13 bases outside the gene matches. The CDR3 loop is CASSPLLTGGITGNTIYF. For the CDR3, the DNA is TGTGCCAGCAGTCCCCTCTTAACAGGGGGCATTACTGGAAACACCATATATTTT.

The chain couples TRBV6-4 to TRBJ2-3; D call uncertain. CDR1 and CDR2 (germline): MRHNA, SNTAGT. The CDR3 is 14 residues long. Trimming took off 0 bases at V and 0 bases at J, with 4 bases between the two ends. CDR3 loop: CASSDSPSTDTQYF. CDR3 nucleotide sequence: TGTGCCAGCAGTGACTCCCCCAGCACAGATACGCAGTATTTT.

The rearrangement uses TRBV2 and TRBJ2-1, with 14 nucleotides matching TRBD2. CDR1 is SNHLY, CDR2 FYNNEI, per germline. This CDR3 is built from 19 residues. The V and J ends lost 5 bases and 8 bases, in that order; junction bases with no gene match: 17. The CDR3 DNA is TGTGCCAGCAGTCATTTAACGGGACTAGCGGGAGAGATAAGCGATGAGCAGTTCTTC. It translates to CASSHLTGLAGEISDEQFF.

The CDR3 loop is CASSSEWGEQFF. As DNA, the CDR3 is TGCGCCAGCAGCTCTGAGTGGGGTGAGCAGTTCTTC. The J gene is TRBJ2-1, the V gene TRBV5-1; the D is unclear. The CDR3 consists of 12 residues. The ends were cut back, 3 bases at V and 9 bases at J, with 10 bases in the middle. Germline V gene sequence: CDR1 SGHRS, CDR2 YFSETQ.

As to this clone: This sample also contains other DNA sequences that code for the same CDR3. V is TRBV18 and J is TRBJ2-7, with 7 bases lining up with TRBD1. This CDR3 is built from 14 residues. After removal of 3 bases from V and 3 bases from J, the junction contained 5 bases not matched to a gene. Per germline, CDR1 KGHSH and CDR2 LQKENI. CDR3 coding DNA: TGTGCCAGCTCACCCACGACAGGGAACTACGAGCAGTACTTC. This gives the protein CASSPTTGNYEQYF.

This rearrangement joins TRBV9 to TRBJ2-1, with 12 bases aligning to TRBD2. Germline V lookup: CDR1 SGDLS, CDR2 YYNGEE. CDR3 length: 15 amino acids. The junction had 8 bases not matched to a gene; V was cut back by 4 bases and J by 9 bases. CDR3 sequence reads: CASSYLAGGPGEQFF. CDR3 nucleotides: TGTGCCAGCAGCTACCTAGCGGGAGGGCCGGGTGAGCAGTTCTTC.

The V call is TRBV19, the J call TRBJ2-1; the match to TRBD2 covers 10 bases. The germline V gene has CDR1 LNHDA and CDR2 SQIVND (reference sequence). The trim removed 3 bases at V and 6 bases at J, leaving 11 bases unmatched. The CDR3 has 17 amino acids. The CDR3 protein is CASSMVGRLAGVNEQFF. The CDR3 DNA reads as TGTGCCAGTAGTATGGTGGGACGTCTAGCGGGAGTCAATGAGCAGTTCTTC.

The chain is built from TRBV30 and TRBJ1-5, with D perhaps TRBD1 (6 bases). Germline V CDR1 and CDR2: GTSNPN, SVGIG (reference sequence). Trimming cost V 0 bases and J 4 bases, with 13 bases left between them. This CDR3 comprises 15 residues. CDR3 nucleotide sequence: TGTGCCTGGAGTGTTGGAGGGGGTAGTAATCAGCCCCAGCATTTT. Its translation: CAWSVGGGSNQPQHF.

The chain's CDR3 is CASSNEDRSSYNSPLHF. CDR3 nucleotides: TGTGCCAGCTCAAACGAGGACAGGAGCTCCTATAATTCACCCCTCCACTTT. The chain is built from TRBV18 and TRBJ1-6, with 7 bases fitting TRBD1. This CDR3 contains 17 residues. V was clipped by 5 bases and J by 0 bases; unmatched bases: 7. The germline CDR1 and CDR2 sequences are KGHSH and LQKENI.